This T cell receptor (beta chain) was obtained from a study of cytomegalovirus exposure and HLA in healthy donors. Study-wide results and caveats: Altogether, about 160 TCR beta chains were recorded as cytomegalovirus-associated.

Comments on this clone: No antigen is known for it.

This PCR relied on a set of 60 Vbeta primers and 13 Jbeta primers. Generated by immunoSEQ multiplex PCR, the TCRdb table keeps only in-frame clones and is missing some. Of 150,000 to 200,000 clones in the sample, less than 80% were seen once. The sequenced sample consisted of PBMCs. The sequence was collected from a woman aged 40 to 50 in good health and CMV-seronegative.

The CDR3 bases are TGTGCCAGCAGCCCGTACTTGCTTACGAACACCGGGGAGCTGTTTTTT. Its translation: CASSPYLLTNTGELFF. The chain joins TRBV14 to TRBJ2-2; D call uncertain. The germline V gene has CDR1 SGHDN and CDR2 FVKESK. The CDR3 length is 16 residues. V was shortened by 4 bases and J by 0 bases, with 12 bases between the two germline ends. The complete variable domain, with remaining parts taken from reference TRBV14 and TRBJ2-2, reads EAGVTQFPSHSVIEKGQTVTLRCDPISGHDNLYWYRRVMGKEIKFLLHFVKESKQDESGMPNNRFLAERTGGTYSTLKVQPAELEDSGVYFCASSPYLLTNTGELFFGEGSRLTVL.